The 22 T cell receptor beta chains below come from one sample, sequenced in a study of T cell responses to AZD1222 COVID-19 vaccine listed by TCRdb under 2021. The method was the immunoSEQ multiplex PCR assay. TCRdb holds this immuneACCESS table with in-frame rearrangements only. Some clones are missing; in checked studies, unresolved V genes explain under half, and the rest has no known cause. For this sample there are under 110,000 clones; 90% appear just once. Around 5.1% of the sample goes to the ten largest clones. According to the study, the label for this sample's time point signals: baseline before first vaccination. Sample: peripheral blood, taken on day 0 of AZD1222 vaccination. Receptors originate from an adult in good health.

A single count supports this clone. This rearrangement joins TRBV18 to TRBJ1-2; TRBD1 might be the D (5 bases). Germline CDR1 KGHSH, CDR2 LQKENI. Trimming left V 4 bases short and J 3 bases short, with 12 bases between. CDR3 length equals 14 residues. CDR3 residues: CASSRLGADYGYTF. The CDR3 region has the DNA TGTGCCAGCTCACGCCTAGGGGCGGACTATGGCTACACCTTC.

This chain connects TRBV6-5 to TRBJ1-6; weak D call: TRBD1 (6 bases). In germline, CDR1 is MNHEY, CDR2 SVGAGI. This CDR3 region has 15 residues. Deletions cut 8 bases from V and 0 bases from J, with 11 bases between. CDR3 sequence: CASGQLDSYNSPLHF. In DNA form, the CDR3 reads TGTGCCAGCGGACAGCTAGACTCCTATAATTCACCCCTCCACTTT.

This rearrangement joins TRBV3-1 (or the pseudogene TRBV3-2) to TRBJ2-5; perhaps TRBD2 as D (5 bases). Per the germline V gene, CDR1 is LGHDT and CDR2 is YNNKEL (reference sequence). The CDR3 length is 13 residues. Trimming took off 6 bases at V and 5 bases at J, with 13 bases between the two ends. In nucleotides, the CDR3 is TGTGCCAGCAGTCGGTCCTCGGGGGAGACCCAGTACTTC. This codes for CASSRSSGETQYF.

The V gene is TRBV27, the J gene TRBJ1-3; TRBD1 matches at 7 bases. CDR1 and CDR2 from the germline V gene are MNHEY and SMNVEV (reference sequence). The V gene end was trimmed by 0 bases and the J gene end by 2 bases; junction bases not matched to a gene: 10. The CDR3 is 18 residues long. The CDR3 DNA reads as TGTGCCAGCAGTTTATCGGGTAGGGGGCAACCCCCTGGAAACACCATATATTTT. It codes for CASSLSGRGQPPGNTIYF.

This chain uses TRBV6-6 with TRBJ1-1; D is undetermined. This CDR3 region has 12 residues. The V end was cut by 7 bases, the J end by 7 bases, with 13 bases between. Germline CDR1 reads MNHNY; CDR2 reads SVGAGI (reference sequence). The CDR3 sequence is CASTLERGEAFF. The CDR3 nucleotides read TGTGCCAGCACCCTAGAGCGGGGTGAAGCTTTCTTT.

This chain uses TRBV19 with TRBJ1-5; D is perhaps TRBD1 (5 bases). CDR1 and CDR2 from the germline V gene are LNHDA and SQIVND (reference sequence). The germline V and J ends were trimmed by 8 bases and 1 base, with 9 bases remaining between them. The CDR3 consists of 13 residues. CDR3 loop: CASGGRSNQPQHF. CDR3 nucleotides: TGTGCCAGTGGGGGACGGAGCAATCAGCCCCAGCATTTT.

The chain recombines TRBV3-1 (or the pseudogene TRBV3-2) with TRBJ2-2; 10 nucleotides line up with TRBD1. Germline V gene sequence: CDR1 LGHDT, CDR2 YNNKEL (reference sequence). The CDR3 length is 18 residues. After removal of 1 base from V and 4 bases from J, the junction contained 9 bases not matched to a gene. The CDR3 bases are TGTGCCAGCAGCCAAGGGGGGGACAGGGGTCATACCACCGGGGAGCTGTTTTTT. Its protein is CASSQGGDRGHTTGELFF.

There are a few counts of this clone. The chain carries TRBV11-1 and TRBJ2-7, with a tentative D call TRBD2 (5 bases). V lost 5 bases, J lost 4 bases, and 15 bases lay in between. Germline CDR1 and CDR2: SGHAT and FQDESV (reference sequence). The CDR3 covers 14 residues. The CDR3 region has the DNA TGTGCCAGCAGCACGCCAGGCCGAGGGTACGAGCAGTACTTC. Translating it yields CASSTPGRGYEQYF. The full variable domain, in which reference TRBV11-1 and TRBJ2-7 provide the parts outside the CDR3, is EAEVAQSPRYKITEKSQAVAFWCDPISGHATLYWYRQILGQGPELLVQFQDESVVDDSQLPKDRFSAERLKGVDSTLKIQPAELGDSAMYLCASSTPGRGYEQYFGPGTRLTVT.

J is TRBJ2-2 and V is TRBV27, with a weak D call TRBD2 (6 bases). The V end lost 3 bases, the J end lost 3 bases, and 14 bases lay between the germline ends. The V gene's germline CDR1 is MNHEY and CDR2 SMNVEV (reference sequence). CDR3 length equals 16 residues. CDR3 coding DNA: TGTGCCAGCAGTTTCCGGGGAGGACCCCACACCGGGGAGCTGTTTTTT. Amino acid sequence: CASSFRGGPHTGELFF.

The genes are TRBV6-1 and TRBJ1-5; D unclear. The CDR3 extends over 16 amino acids. Deletions cut 0 bases from V and 4 bases from J, with 13 bases between. Germline-derived CDR1 and CDR2 are MNHNS and SASEGT. CDR3: CASSEALAAQNQPQHF. The DNA of the CDR3 is TGTGCCAGCAGTGAAGCGTTGGCGGCGCAGAATCAGCCCCAGCATTTT.

The V call is TRBV14, the J call TRBJ2-3, with 7 positions matching TRBD1. Trimming at V came to 0 bases and at J to 0 bases, leaving 6 bases not matched to a gene. The CDR3 length is 17 residues. Germline V gene data show CDR1 as SGHDN and CDR2 as FVKESK. For the CDR3, the DNA is TGTGCCAGCAGCCAAGAAATAGGGGGCCCAAGCACAGATACGCAGTATTTT. The encoded protein is CASSQEIGGPSTDTQYF.

V usage is TRBV30 and J usage is TRBJ2-1; D possibly corresponds to TRBD2 (5 bases). The CDR3 runs to 12 residues. The V end was cut by 4 bases, the J end by 8 bases, with 12 bases between. Germline CDR1 is GTSNPN and CDR2 is SVGIG (reference sequence). CDR3 DNA sequence: TGTGCCTGGACCAACCCGGGGTATGAGCAGTTCTTC. Its protein product is CAWTNPGYEQFF.

The CDR3 is CASSIQGRSDTQYF. The CDR3 DNA follows: TGTGCCAGCAGCATACAGGGTCGCTCGGATACGCAGTATTTT. The chain recombines TRBV5-6 with TRBJ2-3; D might be TRBD1 (6 bases). This CDR3 region has 14 residues. From germline, CDR1 is SGHDT and CDR2 YYEEEE. Trimming cost V 4 bases and J 6 bases, with 15 bases left between them.

A single count supports this clone. The CDR3 is CASSRIPGAYNEQFF. The CDR3 DNA sequence: TGTGCCAGCAGCCGAATCCCGGGCGCGTACAATGAGCAGTTCTTC. The chain links TRBV7-3 to TRBJ2-1; the D is unclear. The CDR3 spans 15 residues. Looked up from germline, CDR1 is SGHTA and CDR2 is FQGTGA. Trimming took 5 bases from V and 4 from J, leaving 15 bases between them.

V usage is TRBV6-5 and J usage is TRBJ1-2; 7 bases align to TRBD1. J lost 2 bases, V lost 7 bases, and 10 bases had no gene match. This CDR3 is built from 15 residues. CDR1 and CDR2 from the germline V gene are MNHEY and SVGAGI. The CDR3 nucleotides read TGTGCCAGCACCCCCCAGACAGGGAACAACTATGGCTACACCTTC. This encodes CASTPQTGNNYGYTF.

The chain recombines TRBV7-9 with TRBJ1-4; no clear D gene. Per the germline V gene, CDR1 is SEHNR and CDR2 is FQNEAQ (reference sequence). Trimming left V 2 bases short and J 7 bases short, with 8 bases between. The CDR3 totals 13 residues. The CDR3 reads CASSLYGSEKLFF. The CDR3 DNA is TGTGCCAGCAGCTTATATGGGAGTGAAAAACTGTTTTTT.

The chain combines TRBV28 with TRBJ1-1; D not resolved. The CDR3 sequence is 12 residues long. The germline gives CDR1 MDHEN, CDR2 SYDVKM. V was cut by 2 bases and J by 5 bases, with 6 bases left in between. The CDR3 here is CASSLRGTEAFF. The CDR3 nucleotides read TGTGCCAGCAGTTTACGTGGGACTGAAGCTTTCTTT.

The chain uses TRBV23-1 and TRBJ1-5; D is ambiguous. TRBV23-1 is an ORF for which the function is uncertain. The CDR3 covers 11 residues. Trimming removed 3 bases at V and 7 bases at J, with 4 bases between. The CDR3, as DNA: TGCGCCAGCAGTCAGTACCAGCCCCAGCATTTT. This encodes CASSQYQPQHF.

V gene TRBV28 combines with J gene TRBJ1-1; possibly TRBD1 for D (5 bases). From germline, CDR1 is MDHEN and CDR2 SYDVKM. The CDR3 is made up of 13 amino acids. Trimming pared 7 bases from V and 11 bases from J, leaving 20 bases between. The CDR3 loop is CASTLGTGLGAFF. DNA of the CDR3: TGTGCCAGCACCCTAGGGACTGGGTTGGGGGCTTTCTTT.

In DNA form, the CDR3 reads TGTGCCAGCAGTTTCGGGGTCCAGAGCAATCAGCCCCAGCATTTT. It encodes CASSFGVQSNQPQHF. The rearrangement joins TRBV6-6 to TRBJ1-5; D ambiguous. V lost 4 bases, J lost 1 base, and 11 bases lay in between. CDR3 size: 15 residues. Germline values: CDR1 MNHNY, CDR2 SVGAGI (reference sequence).

This chain uses TRBV19 with TRBJ2-5; 13 bases match TRBD2. CDR1 LNHDA and CDR2 SQIVND come from the germline V gene (reference sequence). The CDR3 consists of 16 residues. Germline trimming cut 3 bases from V and 1 base from J; bases unmatched to any gene: 2. CDR3 nucleotides: TGTGCCAGTAGTATGGGACTAGCGGGACCCCAAGAGACCCAGTACTTC. Its translation is CASSMGLAGPQETQYF.

J is TRBJ1-4 and V is TRBV10-1; D gene unclear. This CDR3 comprises 13 residues. Germline lookup yields CDR1 WNHNN and CDR2 SYGVQD (reference sequence). Trimming stripped 5 bases from V and 8 bases from J, with 12 bases between. CDR3 protein: CASSPTKEEKLFF. CDR3 in DNA: TGCGCCAGCAGTCCGACAAAGGAAGAAAAACTGTTTTTT.